The entry below describes one TCR beta chain. The CDR3 runs to 16 residues. Germline V gene sequence: CDR1 MNHNY, CDR2 SVGAGI (reference sequence). The junction had 13 bases not matched to a gene; V was cut back by 6 bases and J by 5 bases. The data originate from a study of blood T cell repertoires in COVID-19. Study in general: Samples taken during acute and convalescent COVID-19 were collected in the United States, Italy and Spain.

Assay used: immunoSEQ multiplex PCR; TCRdb lists only in-frame clones, some missing. The sample lists about 58,000 clones, around 90% occurring once. The sequence came from a man between 60 and 75 years old with acute or convalescent COVID-19. The chain couples TRBV6-6 to TRBJ2-7; 10 positions agree with TRBD2. The sample was peripheral blood. The CDR3 sequence is CASSSMTLAGDNEQYF. The CDR3, as DNA: TGTGCCAGCAGCTCCATGACCCTAGCGGGAGACAACGAGCAGTACTTC.